Below are 27 T cell receptor beta chains sequenced from a single sample in a study of cytomegalovirus exposure and HLA in healthy donors. It was with 60 Vbeta and 13 Jbeta primers that the PCR ran. The table came from immunoSEQ multiplex PCR; TCRdb's copy has only in-frame clones and leaves some out. The sample records 150,000 to 180,000 clones, around 82% being singletons. The source material was PBMCs. The receptors come from a woman aged 40 to 50 in good health and CMV-seropositive.

This clone was picked up one time. In nucleotides, the CDR3 is TGTGCCAGTAGTACTCCGGGCGGGTACGAGCAGTACTTC. Its protein is CASSTPGGYEQYF. This rearrangement joins TRBV19 to TRBJ2-7; D may be TRBD2 (5 bases). V was shortened by 4 bases and J by 4 bases, with 11 bases between the two germline ends. CDR1 is LNHDA and CDR2 is SQIVND in the germline V gene (reference sequence). The CDR3 covers 13 residues.

This clone was found a few times. This sequence joins TRBV19 and TRBJ2-6; D is ambiguous. Germline values: CDR1 LNHDA, CDR2 SQIVND (reference sequence). This CDR3 is 12 amino acids long. V lost 7 bases and J lost 3, with 4 bases in between. The CDR3 is CASMSGANVLTF. In nucleotides, the CDR3 is TGTGCCAGTATGAGTGGGGCCAACGTCCTGACTTTC.

This chain joins TRBV11-2 and TRBJ2-3; 9 nucleotides align to TRBD1. The length of the CDR3 is 15 residues. With V trimmed by 4 bases and J by 4 bases, 6 bases remained unmatched. Germline CDR1 is SGHAT and CDR2 is FQNNGV. The CDR3 protein is CASSSGDRESDTQYF. The CDR3 DNA reads as TGTGCCAGCAGCTCGGGGGACAGGGAGTCAGATACGCAGTATTTT.

The chain joins TRBV5-1 to TRBJ1-1; D perhaps matches TRBD1 (6 bases). There are 22 residues in the CDR3. Germline CDR1 reads SGHRS; CDR2 reads YFSETQ. The V end lost 0 bases, the J end lost 0 bases, and 30 bases lay between the germline ends. The CDR3 DNA sequence: TGCGCCAGCAGCTTGGCCGGCCCTGAAGGGACACTCTACGCACAGTTGAACACTGAAGCTTTCTTT. Protein product: CASSLAGPEGTLYAQLNTEAFF.

V is TRBV9 and J is TRBJ2-2; D may be TRBD2 (6 bases). V was cut by 0 bases and J by 0 bases, with 9 bases left in between. The germline CDR1 and CDR2 sequences are SGDLS and YYNGEE. This CDR3 contains 16 residues. CDR3: CASSVGGLANTGELFF. As DNA, the CDR3 is TGTGCCAGCAGCGTAGGGGGACTGGCGAACACCGGGGAGCTGTTTTTT.

The chain is built from TRBV29-1 and TRBJ2-5, with 7 bases that match TRBD2. This CDR3 region has 14 residues. Per germline, CDR1 SQVTM and CDR2 ANQGSEA. V shed 5 bases and J 2 bases; nucleotides not matched to a gene: 8. DNA of the CDR3: TGCAGCGTTTACCCGGGACTAAATCAAGAGACCCAGTACTTC. Residues: CSVYPGLNQETQYF.

The chain joins TRBV5-8 to TRBJ2-5; D gene uncertain. From germline, CDR1 is SGHTS and CDR2 YDEGEE. V was trimmed by 2 bases and J by 5 bases, leaving 16 bases between them. There are 15 residues in the CDR3. The chain's CDR3 is CASSFSQSRFETQYF. CDR3 bases: TGTGCCAGCAGCTTCAGTCAGAGCAGGTTTGAGACCCAGTACTTC.

J is TRBJ2-1 and V is TRBV6-5; 9 nucleotides match TRBD2. Germline V lookup: CDR1 MNHEY, CDR2 SVGAGI. There are 16 residues in the CDR3. V gave up 0 bases and J gave up 7 bases; unmatched junction bases: 7. The CDR3 loop is CASSYSPASGNNEQFF. CDR3 nucleotide sequence: TGTGCCAGCAGTTACTCTCCGGCTAGCGGGAATAATGAGCAGTTCTTC.

The table lists this clone with a count of one. CDR3 bases: TGTGCCACGGCGGACAGAGAGACCCAGTACTTC. It codes for CATADRETQYF. The chain joins TRBV10-3 to TRBJ2-5; tentatively, D is TRBD1 (6 bases). Germline V gene sequence: CDR1 ENHRY, CDR2 SYGVKD. Between the trimmed V and J ends, which lost 10 bases and 4 bases, there was a span of 10 bases. The CDR3 totals 11 residues.

V is TRBV5-1 and J is TRBJ1-1; possibly TRBD1 for D (5 bases). The CDR3 length is 14 residues. Per germline, CDR1 SGHRS and CDR2 YFSETQ. Trimming removed 5 bases from V and 4 bases from J, with 15 bases in between. CDR3 sequence (DNA): TGCGCCAGCAGACGCATCCAGGGTCCCACTGAAGCTTTCTTT. Its protein is CASRRIQGPTEAFF.

This chain connects TRBV2 to TRBJ2-7; D is perhaps TRBD2 (6 bases). The CDR3 consists of 13 residues. The ends were cut back, 4 bases at V and 6 bases at J, with 13 bases in the middle. Germline V CDR1 and CDR2: SNHLY, FYNNEI. The CDR3 DNA follows: TGTGCCAGCAGTGCAGCGACTAGATCCGAGCAGTACTTC. Amino acids: CASSAATRSEQYF.

The J gene is TRBJ2-7, the V gene TRBV9, with a possible D match to TRBD2 (5 bases). The ends were cut back, 4 bases at V and 0 bases at J, with 14 bases in the middle. The CDR3 totals 15 residues. The germline CDR1 and CDR2 sequences are SGDLS and YYNGEE. The CDR3 spells CASSFGLSSSYEQYF. CDR3 DNA sequence: TGTGCCAGCAGCTTCGGACTTTCCAGCTCCTACGAGCAGTACTTC.

Only one count was recorded for this clone. The junction departs from the called germline gene at one end, perhaps through a read error. V is TRBV7-8 and J is TRBJ2-3, with 12 bases that match TRBD2. This CDR3 is 18 amino acids long. Germline lookup yields CDR1 SGHVS and CDR2 FQNEAQ. The chain's CDR3 is CASSFPTSGSTPTDTRYF. CDR3 coding DNA: TGTGCCAGCAGCTTCCCGACTAGCGGGAGCACCCCCACAGATACGCGGTATTTT.

The chain is built from TRBV27 and TRBJ1-2, with 11 bases that match TRBD1. Germline CDR1 reads MNHEY; CDR2 reads SMNVEV (reference sequence). With V trimmed by 4 bases and J by 10 bases, 5 bases remained unmatched. There are 13 residues in the CDR3. CDR3 amino acids: CASSYGQGADYTF. The DNA for the CDR3 is TGTGCCAGCAGTTACGGACAGGGGGCCGACTACACCTTC.

This chain links TRBV6-1 with TRBJ1-5, with 7 bases fitting TRBD1. CDR1 is MNHNS and CDR2 is SASEGT in the germline V gene. This CDR3 is built from 15 residues. The V gene end was trimmed by 1 base and the J gene end by 3 bases; junction bases not matched to a gene: 3. Here the CDR3 reads CASSEVDRNNQPQHF. The CDR3 region has the DNA TGTGCCAGCAGTGAAGTGGACAGGAACAATCAGCCCCAGCATTTT.

This chain links TRBV2 with TRBJ1-1; the D gene is possibly TRBD1 (6 bases). This CDR3 contains 15 residues. Trimming cost V 3 bases and J 1 base, with 12 bases left between them. Germline CDR1 SNHLY, CDR2 FYNNEI. CDR3 nucleotides: TGTGCCAGCAGTGATTCAACAGGGAGGAACACTGAAGCTTTCTTT. It is translated as CASSDSTGRNTEAFF.

This clone was seen just once. This chain links TRBV29-1 with TRBJ2-3; 9 nucleotides line up with TRBD2. Germline V lookup: CDR1 SQVTM, CDR2 ANQGSEA. CDR3 length: 15 amino acids. Trimming at V came to 4 bases and at J to 2 bases, leaving 7 bases not matched to a gene. The CDR3 reads CSVGPSGMATDTQYF. Here the CDR3 DNA reads TGCAGCGTTGGTCCTAGCGGGATGGCCACAGATACGCAGTATTTT.

The chain uses TRBV14 and TRBJ1-6; no clear D. The CDR3 runs 13 residues. V shed 1 base and J shed 13 bases, with 11 bases lying between them. CDR1 and CDR2 (germline): SGHDN, FVKESK. The CDR3 loop reads CASSQADSSPLHF. The CDR3 DNA sequence: TGTGCCAGCAGCCAAGCGGACTCGTCGCCCCTCCACTTT.

This chain connects TRBV6-6 to TRBJ2-7; D gene uncertain. Germline values: CDR1 MNHNY, CDR2 SVGAGI (reference sequence). The length of the CDR3 is 12 residues. V lost 7 bases and J 2 bases, leaving 9 bases between the germline ends. In nucleotides, the CDR3 is TGTGCCAGCAATAGCCCCCCCTACGAGCAGTACTTC. As protein: CASNSPPYEQYF.

The chain uses TRBV5-1 and TRBJ2-3; a weak D match, TRBD1 (5 bases). Trimming removed 1 base from V and 0 bases from J, with 9 bases in between. Germline CDR1 SGHRS, CDR2 YFSETQ. The CDR3 is 15 residues long. The CDR3 DNA reads as TGCGCCAGCAGCTTGCCGGACAAGAGCACAGATACGCAGTATTTT. Residues: CASSLPDKSTDTQYF.

The chain has TRBV7-6 and TRBJ2-7, with TRBD1 identical over 10 bases. The CDR3 contains 15 residues. After removal of 5 bases from V and 2 bases from J, the junction contained 6 bases not matched to a gene. The germline V gene encodes CDR1 SGHVS and CDR2 FNYEAQ. The CDR3 here is CASSLRDRGPYEQYF. DNA of the CDR3: TGTGCCAGCAGCCTCCGGGACAGGGGCCCCTACGAGCAGTACTTC.

The CDR3 sequence is CASSLMGDSKSGANVLTF. The CDR3 nucleotides read TGTGCCAGCAGCTTAATGGGTGACTCTAAGTCTGGGGCCAACGTCCTGACTTTC. This chain links TRBV7-3 with TRBJ2-6; no firm D call. Per the germline V gene, CDR1 is SGHTA and CDR2 is FQGTGA. This CDR3 has 18 amino acids. Deletions cut 1 base from V and 1 base from J, with 14 bases between. Drawing the rest from reference TRBV7-3 and TRBJ2-6, the complete variable domain is GAGVSQTPSNKVTEKGKYVELRCDPISGHTALYWYRQSLGQGPEFLIYFQGTGAADDSGLPNDRFFAVRPEGSVSTLKIQRTERGDSAVYLCASSLMGDSKSGANVLTFGAGSRLTVL.

The genes are TRBV5-1 and TRBJ2-7; 7 bases match TRBD2. Germline assignment: CDR1 SGHRS and CDR2 YFSETQ. The CDR3 length is 16 residues. Germline trimming cut 0 bases from V and 6 bases from J; bases unmatched to any gene: 12. The CDR3 region has the DNA TGCGCCAGCAGCTTGGTTCCTAGCGGAGGGGTGGGCGAGCAGTACTTC. Translation: CASSLVPSGGVGEQYF.

The count of this clone is one. CDR3 sequence reads: CASSERQWGTGENIQYF. The CDR3, as DNA: TGTGCCAGCAGTGAACGCCAGTGGGGGACAGGGGAGAACATTCAGTACTTC. The chain links TRBV2 to TRBJ2-4, with 10 nucleotides matching TRBD1. V lost 2 bases, J lost 7 bases, and 11 bases stayed unmatched. CDR1 SNHLY and CDR2 FYNNEI come from the germline V gene. The CDR3 is made up of 17 amino acids.

The chain combines TRBV10-1 with TRBJ2-1; 7 bases fit TRBD2. Germline loops: CDR1 WNHNN, CDR2 SYGVQD (reference sequence). The CDR3 covers 13 residues. With V trimmed by 3 bases and J by 10 bases, 6 bases remained unmatched. This chain's CDR3 is CASSERLADEQFF. Written as DNA, the CDR3 is TGCGCCAGCAGTGAAAGGCTAGCGGACGAGCAGTTCTTC.

This rearrangement joins TRBV27 to TRBJ2-7; 14 positions agree with TRBD2. Germline V gene sequence: CDR1 MNHEY, CDR2 SMNVEV (reference sequence). V lost 8 bases, J lost 5 bases, and 14 bases stayed unmatched. This CDR3 region has 17 residues. CDR3 loop: CASWEGLAGVDPHEQYF. As DNA, the CDR3 is TGTGCCAGCTGGGAGGGACTAGCGGGAGTGGATCCCCACGAGCAGTACTTC.

The chain links TRBV14 to TRBJ2-1; TRBD2 is a possible D gene (5 bases). V lost 0 bases and J lost 6, with 18 bases in between. CDR3 length: 17 residues. CDR1 and CDR2 from the germline V gene are SGHDN and FVKESK. This CDR3 is CASSQDKDWKGFNEQFF. CDR3 nucleotide sequence: TGTGCCAGCAGCCAAGATAAGGACTGGAAAGGGTTCAATGAGCAGTTCTTC.